This T cell receptor (beta chain) was identified in a study of early T cells in non-severe SARS-CoV-2 infection. A single record per CDR3 protein comes from TCRdb applying MiXCR to the 5' RACE reads. The data show approximately 20,000 distinct CDR3 sequences, more than 3.5% seen once. There are many counts of this clonotype. The CDR3 runs to 13 residues. V shed 2 bases and J shed 3 bases, with 8 bases lying between them. CDR1 and CDR2 (germline): LNHDA, SQIVND (reference sequence). This chain connects TRBV19 to TRBJ2-7, with D possibly being TRBD2 (5 bases). Sequencing was performed on whole blood. This clonotype was obtained from an adult who was a healthcare worker with PCR-confirmed SARS-CoV-2 infection or an uninfected control (not recorded which). For the CDR3, the DNA is TGTGCCAGTAGTATACAAGCGGACTACGAGCAGTACTTC. Amino acid sequence: CASSIQADYEQYF.